The 8 T cell receptor beta chains below were found in one sample sequenced in a study of shared clonotypes between healthy human individuals. CD45RO negativity and positive selection for CCR7 defined naive CD8 cells, a population that excluded terminally differentiated effector memory CD45RA+ cells. The table came from immunoSEQ multiplex PCR; TCRdb's copy has only in-frame clones and leaves some out. Found here are 450,000 to 700,000 clones, over 95% of them singletons; the top ten hold about 0.11%. The specimen sequenced was naive CD8+ T cells sorted from blood. The receptors stem from a woman in her twenties or thirties in good health.

This clone occurred once. V usage is TRBV10-3 and J usage is TRBJ2-7; tentatively, D is TRBD1 or TRBD2 (5 bases each). Per germline, CDR1 ENHRY and CDR2 SYGVKD. Trimming pared 3 bases from V and 2 bases from J, leaving 14 bases between. The CDR3 runs to 15 residues. The CDR3 reads CAISDPRLGAYEQYF. The CDR3 nucleotides read TGTGCCATCAGTGACCCACGGCTGGGGGCCTACGAGCAGTACTTC.

The chain couples TRBV27 to TRBJ2-1; D is uncertain. Germline CDR1 MNHEY, CDR2 SMNVEV (reference sequence). The V end lost 0 bases, the J end lost 8 bases, and 8 bases lay between the germline ends. The length of the CDR3 is 13 residues. In DNA, the CDR3 is TGTGCCAGCAGTTTATCATTATGGGATGAGCAGTTCTTC. It encodes CASSLSLWDEQFF.

The table lists this clone with a count of one. The chain combines TRBV28 with TRBJ2-1; 14 bases match TRBD2. CDR3 length equals 15 residues. With V trimmed by 5 bases and J by 10 bases, 7 bases remained unmatched. Germline CDR1 reads MDHEN; CDR2 reads SYDVKM. The CDR3 loop reads CASSLGLAGGGEQFF. For the CDR3, the DNA is TGTGCCAGCAGTCTTGGACTAGCGGGAGGAGGGGAGCAGTTCTTC. The full variable domain, rest sourced from reference TRBV28 and TRBJ2-1, is DVKVTQSSRYLVKRTGEKVFLECVQDMDHENMFWYRQDPGLGLRLIYFSYDVKMKEKGDIPEGYSVSREKKERFSLILESASTNQTSMYLCASSLGLAGGGEQFFGPGTRLTVL.

The V and J genes are TRBV27 and TRBJ1-2; 7 bases line up with TRBD1. This CDR3 has 14 residues. The V gene's germline CDR1 is MNHEY and CDR2 SMNVEV (reference sequence). Unmatched junction bases numbered 4, after V lost 3 bases and J lost 3 bases. The CDR3 reads CASSLGGGYYGYTF. The CDR3 DNA is TGTGCCAGCAGTTTGGGAGGGGGCTACTATGGCTACACCTTC.

This sequence joins TRBV28 and TRBJ2-7; 8 bases line up with TRBD1. Trimming cost V 3 bases and J 4 bases; bases outside gene matches: 11. Germline CDR1 and CDR2: MDHEN and SYDVKM. CDR3 length: 16 amino acids. The CDR3 reads CASSFPYRQGAYEQYF. The CDR3 DNA follows: TGTGCCAGCAGTTTTCCCTATCGGCAGGGGGCATACGAGCAGTACTTC.

This clone was recorded only once. The V gene is TRBV5-6, the J gene TRBJ1-1, with 7 bases matching TRBD1. Looked up from germline, CDR1 is SGHDT and CDR2 is YYEEEE. J gave up 0 bases and V 3 bases, and 5 bases lay outside the gene matches. The CDR3 loop spans 15 amino acids. CDR3 amino acids: CASSSGQIMNTEAFF. The CDR3 region has the DNA TGTGCCAGCAGCTCGGGACAGATAATGAACACTGAAGCTTTCTTT.

V and J are TRBV5-6 and TRBJ1-1; possibly TRBD1 for D (6 bases). Germline V gene data show CDR1 as SGHDT and CDR2 as YYEEEE. V lost 0 bases, J lost 4 bases, and 16 bases lay in between. The CDR3 has 16 amino acids. For the CDR3, the DNA is TGTGCCAGCAGCTTGGATGCAGGGACATACGTCACTGAAGCTTTCTTT. This sequence encodes CASSLDAGTYVTEAFF.

This chain links TRBV28 with TRBJ2-3; no definite D call. CDR1 and CDR2 (germline): MDHEN, SYDVKM. CDR3 size: 16 residues. Between the trimmed V and J ends, which lost 3 bases and 0 bases, there was a span of 13 bases. CDR3 residues: CASSFRARLSTDTQYF. DNA of the CDR3: TGTGCCAGCAGTTTCCGGGCTAGGCTAAGCACAGATACGCAGTATTTT.